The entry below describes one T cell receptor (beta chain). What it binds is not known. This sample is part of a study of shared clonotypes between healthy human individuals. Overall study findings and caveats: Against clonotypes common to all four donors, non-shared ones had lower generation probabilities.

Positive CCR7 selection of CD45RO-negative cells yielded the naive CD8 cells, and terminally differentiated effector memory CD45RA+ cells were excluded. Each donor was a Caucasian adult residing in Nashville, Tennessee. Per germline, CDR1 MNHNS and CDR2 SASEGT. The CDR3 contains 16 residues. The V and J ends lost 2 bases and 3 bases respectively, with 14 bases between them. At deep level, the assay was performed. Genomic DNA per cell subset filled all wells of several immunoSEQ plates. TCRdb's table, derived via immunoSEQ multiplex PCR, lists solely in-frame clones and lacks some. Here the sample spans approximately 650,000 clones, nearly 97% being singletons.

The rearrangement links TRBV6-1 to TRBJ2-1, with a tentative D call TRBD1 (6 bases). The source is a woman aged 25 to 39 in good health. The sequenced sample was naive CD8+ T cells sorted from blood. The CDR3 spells CASSESIRGYYNEQFF. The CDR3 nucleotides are TGTGCCAGCAGTGAATCAATTAGGGGGTACTACAATGAGCAGTTCTTC.